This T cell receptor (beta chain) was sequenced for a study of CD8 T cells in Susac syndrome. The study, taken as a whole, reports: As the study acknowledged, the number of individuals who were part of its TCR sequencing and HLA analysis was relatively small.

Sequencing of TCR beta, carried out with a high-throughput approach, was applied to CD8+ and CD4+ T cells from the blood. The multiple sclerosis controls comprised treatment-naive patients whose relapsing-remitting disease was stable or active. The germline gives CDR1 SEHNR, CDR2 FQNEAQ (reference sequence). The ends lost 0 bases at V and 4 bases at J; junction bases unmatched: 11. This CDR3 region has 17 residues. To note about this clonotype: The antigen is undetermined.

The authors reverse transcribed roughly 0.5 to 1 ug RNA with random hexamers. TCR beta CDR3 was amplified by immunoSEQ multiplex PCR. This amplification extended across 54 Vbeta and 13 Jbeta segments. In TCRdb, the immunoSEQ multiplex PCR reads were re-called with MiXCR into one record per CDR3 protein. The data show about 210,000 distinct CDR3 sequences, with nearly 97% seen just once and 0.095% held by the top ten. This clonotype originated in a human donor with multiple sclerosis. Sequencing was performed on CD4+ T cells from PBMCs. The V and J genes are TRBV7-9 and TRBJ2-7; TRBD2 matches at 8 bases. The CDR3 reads CASSLAIGLAGLYEQYF. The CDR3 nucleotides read TGTGCCAGCAGCTTAGCGATCGGGCTAGCGGGCCTATACGAGCAGTACTTC. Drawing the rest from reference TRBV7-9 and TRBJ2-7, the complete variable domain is DTGVSQNPRHKITKRGQNVTFRCDPISEHNRLYWYRQTLGQGPEFLTYFQNEAQLEKSRLLSDRFSAERPKGSFSTLEIQRTEQGDSAMYLCASSLAIGLAGLYEQYFGPGTRLTVT.